This T cell receptor (beta chain) is from a study of T cell repertoires in cytomegalovirus infection. This clonotype was found a few times. One entry per CDR3 protein, called by TCRdb with MiXCR from the reads. The sample shows roughly 300,000 distinct CDR3 sequences, around 9.5% of them seen only once. The CDR3 covers 16 residues. In germline, CDR1 is MGHRA, CDR2 YSYEKL. Trimming took off 2 bases at V and 1 base at J, with 15 bases between the two ends. The chain has TRBV4-1 and TRBJ2-7, with a weak D call TRBD2 (6 bases). The receptor's source is a human donor in good health (CMV status not recorded). Some clones in this sample may be carry-over from other donors' samples. The sample taken for sequencing was PBMCs. CDR3 sequence reads: CASSQWATGGSYEQYF. The CDR3 nucleotides read TGCGCCAGCAGCCAATGGGCCACCGGGGGATCCTACGAGCAGTACTTC.